This T cell receptor beta chain originates from a study of cytomegalovirus exposure and HLA in healthy donors. The wider study: Counted in an early data release were some 81 million unique TCRs from HLA-typed donors.

Primers for the PCR totalled 60 Vbeta and 13 Jbeta. Sequenced by immunoSEQ multiplex PCR; TCRdb stores in-frame clones only, minus some. Of some 89,000 clones in the sample, about 78% were seen once. Germline V gene lookup returns CDR1 SGHRS and CDR2 YFSETQ. The CDR3 length is 15 residues. Losses at the gene ends were 7 bases for V and 5 bases for J; bases not matched to a gene: 12. The study, taken as a whole, reports: CMV serostatus alone was available as immune exposure information.

With respect to this clone: Antigen unknown.

The chain uses TRBV5-1 and TRBJ2-7, with 10 bases matching TRBD1. This clonotype was sampled from a middle-aged woman in good health and CMV-seropositive. Source material: PBMCs. CDR3 bases: TGCGCCAGCGCGGTTACCGGGACAGGGGCCCACGAGCAGTACTTC. Its protein product is CASAVTGTGAHEQYF.